Detailed here is one T cell receptor beta chain. Antigen unknown. This CDR3 region has 15 residues. V dropped 7 bases and J dropped 4; count of bases not matched to a gene: 7. Germline loops: CDR1 SGDLS, CDR2 YYNGEE. The PCR employed 60 Vbeta primers together with 13 Jbeta primers. Only in-frame clones appear in the TCRdb table, and some are missing; sequencing was by immunoSEQ multiplex PCR. This table has about 160,000 clones, around 73% appearing once. This sample is part of a study of cytomegalovirus exposure and HLA in healthy donors. General observations from the study: Earlier results showed most TCR beta V segments being productive about 87% or about 30% of the time.

Sequenced: PBMCs. The rearrangement joins TRBV9 to TRBJ2-3, with 12 bases matching TRBD2. The receptor was derived from a male donor in good health and CMV-seronegative. The CDR3 reads CASASSGGAPDTQYF. CDR3 DNA: TGTGCCAGCGCCTCTAGCGGGGGGGCCCCAGATACGCAGTATTTT.